The rows below give T cell receptor beta chains drawn from one sample of a study of blood T cell repertoires in COVID-19. Using immunoSEQ multiplex PCR, the repertoire was profiled, and TCRdb retains in-frame clones only, with some absent. The table records hundreds of thousands of clones, 85% to 90% of them present only once. Material for sequencing was peripheral blood. The origin of the receptors is a man aged 80 or over with acute or convalescent COVID-19. The CDR3 runs from the conserved cysteine through the conserved F or W. A D gene is named only where the DNA matches it firmly. Size is omitted from some rows. Given values are once, few, many or a class for expanded clones.

V	J	D	size	DNA	CDR3
TRBV18	TRBJ1-3	-	-	TGTGCCAGCTCACCACTTACGGGGTCTGGAAACACCATATATTTT	CASSPLTGSGNTIYF
TRBV19	TRBJ2-2	-	-	TGTGCCAGTAGCAAGAGGCCCGGGGAGCTGTTTTTT	CASSKRPGELFF
TRBV9	TRBJ2-2	-	-	TGTGCCAGCAGCGTTACCACAGGGACCGGGGAGCTGTTTTTT	CASSVTTGTGELFF
TRBV6-2/TRBV6-3	TRBJ2-3	TRBD2	once	TGTGCCAGCAGTTACCCCGACCGCCCTAGCGGGTGGGGCACAGATACGCAGTATTTT	CASSYPDRPSGWGTDTQYF
TRBV18	TRBJ2-5	-	few	TGTGCCAGCTCACCAGAGTTGGAGACCCAGTACTTC	CASSPELETQYF
TRBV4-1	TRBJ1-2	-	-	TGCGCCAGCAGCCAATTTCTACCGGGGTATGGCTACACCTTC	CASSQFLPGYGYTF
TRBV9	TRBJ2-1	TRBD2	-	TGTGCCAGCAGCGTAGCGACCGGGACTAGCGGTAATGAGCAGTTCTTC	CASSVATGTSGNEQFF
TRBV11-2	TRBJ1-6	-	-	TGTGCCAGCAGCTCATCAATCGGAGCCAGCTCCTATAATTCACCCCTCCACTTT	CASSSSIGASSYNSPLHF
TRBV2	TRBJ2-1	TRBD1	-	TGTGCCAGCACCATCCGACAGGGCCGCAATGAGCAGTTCTTC	CASTIRQGRNEQFF
TRBV18	TRBJ2-1	TRBD1	-	TGTGCCAGCTCACCTCCCGGGACAGGGAGTCATGAGCAGTTCTTC	CASSPPGTGSHEQFF
TRBV21-1	TRBJ2-1	-	-	TGTGCCAGCAGCAGTAATCGGGCTAGCGGCAATGAGCAGTTCTTC	CASSSNRASGNEQFF
TRBV27	TRBJ2-4	-	-	TGTGCCAGCAGTCCTTCCTTAGGGGGATCAAACATTCAGTACTTC	CASSPSLGGSNIQYF
TRBV5-1	TRBJ2-7	-	-	TGCGCCAGCAGCTTGGAGGTAGGGAGCTACGAGCAGTACTTC	CASSLEVGSYEQYF
TRBV27	TRBJ2-5	TRBD2	few	TGTGCCAGCAGCGGACTAGCGGGGAGGGAGGAGACCCAGTACTTC	CASSGLAGREETQYF
TRBV5-1	TRBJ2-2	-	-	TGCGCCAGCAGCTTCATGCGCCCGAACACCGGGGAGCTGTTTTTT	CASSFMRPNTGELFF
TRBV5-1	TRBJ2-1	-	-	TGCGCCAGCAGCTTGTACGGGGACATAGTTGAGCAGTTCTTC	CASSLYGDIVEQFF
TRBV4-3	TRBJ2-1	-	-	TGCGCCAGCAGCCAAGATCCCGATCCCTTTGGGGAGAATGAGCAGTTCTTC	CASSQDPDPFGENEQFF
TRBV10-3	TRBJ2-5	-	-	TGTGCCATCAGGACGGAATTGGGGGGGCGGGTCGGAGAGACCCAGTACTTC	CAIRTELGGRVGETQYF
TRBV10-3	TRBJ1-1	-	once	TGTGCCATCAGTGAGGGGGAGTTTGAAGCTTTCTTT	CAISEGEFEAFF
TRBV18	TRBJ1-3	TRBD1	few	TGTGCCAGCTCACCAGACAGGGCTGCGGGAAACACCATATATTTT	CASSPDRAAGNTIYF